This TCR beta chain was recorded in a study of T-cell memory formation after mild COVID-19. Study-wide findings and caveats: Mainly CM and EM harbored the contracting CD4+ clones; mainly EMRA harbored the CD8+ ones. Nothing showed for sure that second-wave clones peaking on day 37 were SARS-CoV-2 specific.

This clonotype was seen a few times. What it binds is unknown. CDR1 is SQVTM and CDR2 is ANQGSEA in the germline V gene. The CDR3 spans 13 residues. Trimming cost V 4 bases and J 5 bases, with 12 bases left between them. TCRdb itself ran the 5' RACE reads through MiXCR, one entry per CDR3 protein. The table includes 90,000 to 130,000 distinct CDR3 sequences, over 15% detected once. This receptor was obtained from a man aged 18 to 30 who had mild COVID-19 (a few samples of this study predate the infection). Cell type and time point are not known. The chain couples TRBV29-1 to TRBJ2-1, with D possibly being TRBD1 (5 bases). The sample taken for sequencing was PBMCs or a T cell subset sorted from them (not recorded which). Written as DNA, the CDR3 is TGCAGCGTTGTGGGGCGGTACAACAATGAGCAGTTCTTC. Translated: CSVVGRYNNEQFF.